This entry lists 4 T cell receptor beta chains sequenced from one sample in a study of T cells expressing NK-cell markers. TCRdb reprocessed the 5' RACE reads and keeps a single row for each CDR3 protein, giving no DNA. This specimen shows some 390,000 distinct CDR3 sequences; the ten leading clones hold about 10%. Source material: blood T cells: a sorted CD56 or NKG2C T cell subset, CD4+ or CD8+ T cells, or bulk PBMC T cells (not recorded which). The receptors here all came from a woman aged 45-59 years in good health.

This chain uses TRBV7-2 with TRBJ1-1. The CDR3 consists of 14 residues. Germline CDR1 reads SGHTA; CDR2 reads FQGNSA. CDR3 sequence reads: CASSFRVGKTEAFF.

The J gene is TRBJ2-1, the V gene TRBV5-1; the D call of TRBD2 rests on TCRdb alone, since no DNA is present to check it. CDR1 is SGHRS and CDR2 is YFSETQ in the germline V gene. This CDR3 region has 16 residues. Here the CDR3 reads CASSLFSSRTYNEQFF.

CDR3 residues: CSARDEWTTNTEAFF. V gene TRBV20-1 combines with J gene TRBJ1-1. CDR3 length: 15 amino acids. Germline V gene sequence: CDR1 DFQATT, CDR2 SNEGSKA (reference sequence).

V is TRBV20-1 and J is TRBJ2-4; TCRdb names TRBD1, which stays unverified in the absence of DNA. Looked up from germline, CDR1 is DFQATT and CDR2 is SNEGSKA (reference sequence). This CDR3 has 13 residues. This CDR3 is CSAPEGGVNIQYF.